The 30 T cell receptor beta chains listed next were all sequenced from one sample in a study of blood T cell repertoires in COVID-19. Sequencing was performed with immunoSEQ multiplex PCR; in TCRdb, only in-frame clones are kept and a portion is missing. The sample includes approximately 97,000 clones, roughly 90% of them seen just once. Sequencing was carried out using peripheral blood. These TCRs come from a woman in her fifties or sixties with COVID-19, enrolled during active disease.

This chain links TRBV11-3 with TRBJ1-2, with D perhaps TRBD1 (5 bases). The germline gives CDR1 SGHNT, CDR2 YENEEA. CDR3 length: 16 residues. Trimming pared 4 bases from V and 4 bases from J, leaving 19 bases between. CDR3 coding DNA: TGTGCCAGCAGCTCCGAAGGGGCGACAGTTCCCTATGGCTACACCTTC. It encodes CASSSEGATVPYGYTF.

This clone has only one observation. The genes are TRBV19 and TRBJ1-2; D is undetermined. Trimming shortened V by 5 bases and J by 8 bases, and 24 bases separated the two germline ends. CDR1 and CDR2 from the germline V gene are LNHDA and SQIVND (reference sequence). The CDR3 length is 16 residues. This CDR3 reads CASSFSRGPSLGGYTF. The CDR3 coding sequence is TGTGCCAGTAGTTTCAGCAGAGGGCCTTCATTGGGCGGCTACACCTTC.

The chain is built from TRBV28 and TRBJ1-2, with 7 bases matching TRBD1. The V segment lost 7 bases and the J segment 4 bases; nucleotides outside the gene matches: 12. CDR3 size: 15 residues. CDR1 is MDHEN, CDR2 SYDVKM, per germline. DNA for the CDR3: TGTGCCAGCATGCCTTCTTGGGGACAGCTCTATGGCTACACCTTC. Translated, it gives CASMPSWGQLYGYTF.

The rearrangement links TRBV6-5 to TRBJ1-3; 12 nucleotides match TRBD1. Germline CDR1 MNHEY, CDR2 SVGAGI. This CDR3 contains 15 residues. V shed 3 bases and J 5 bases; nucleotides not matched to a gene: 2. The CDR3 nucleotides are TGTGCCAGCAGTTATGGGACAGGGGGCAGAAACACCATATATTTT. It encodes CASSYGTGGRNTIYF.

The chain uses TRBV27 and TRBJ2-7, with 9 nucleotides matching TRBD1. The V and J ends lost 8 bases and 4 bases, in that order; junction bases with no gene match: 9. Germline CDR1 MNHEY, CDR2 SMNVEV (reference sequence). The CDR3 is 14 amino acids. CDR3 coding DNA: TGTGCCAGCGCGTACAGGGGGCGCTTTTACGAGCAGTACGTC. This gives the protein CASAYRGRFYEQYV.

Concerning this clone itself: In the same sample, other DNA sequences code for this CDR3. V gene TRBV10-1 combines with J gene TRBJ2-5; 10 nucleotides match TRBD1. With V trimmed by 4 bases and J by 2 bases, 4 bases remained unmatched. Germline CDR1 and CDR2: WNHNN and SYGVQD (reference sequence). CDR3 length equals 15 residues. The CDR3 nucleotides are TGCGCCAGCAGTGCGGGACAGGGGCCGCAAGAGACCCAGTACTTC. Translating it yields CASSAGQGPQETQYF.

V gene TRBV30 combines with J gene TRBJ2-3; 10 bases align to TRBD2. Germline trimming cut 0 bases from V and 6 bases from J; bases unmatched to any gene: 6. This CDR3 region has 15 residues. Germline V CDR1 and CDR2: GTSNPN, SVGIG (reference sequence). The CDR3 DNA reads as TGTGCCTGGAGTGTTCGGAGCGGGGGGGCGGATACGCAGTATTTT. Its protein is CAWSVRSGGADTQYF.

The chain carries TRBV9 and TRBJ2-3; possibly TRBD2 for D (5 bases). The CDR3 covers 14 residues. Germline-derived CDR1 and CDR2 are SGDLS and YYNGEE. Trimming pared 0 bases from V and 3 bases from J, leaving 8 bases between. For the CDR3, the DNA is TGTGCCAGCAGCGTAGTAACGGGGACAGATACGCAGTATTTT. Its protein product is CASSVVTGTDTQYF.

The gene calls are TRBV10-3 and TRBJ1-1; no firm D call. V was trimmed by 0 bases and J by 2 bases, leaving 7 bases between them. The CDR3 is made up of 14 amino acids. The germline CDR1 and CDR2 sequences are ENHRY and SYGVKD. The CDR3 DNA reads TGTGCCATCAGTGAGTCGAAGCCAAACACTGAAGCTTTCTTT. It specifies CAISESKPNTEAFF.

With respect to this clone: It may be a read error: a sequence one base away is much more abundant. The rearrangement uses TRBV28 and TRBJ1-6; TRBD1 matches at 9 bases. After removal of 6 bases from V and 8 bases from J, the junction contained 2 bases not matched to a gene. The CDR3 has 13 amino acids. From germline, CDR1 is MDHEN and CDR2 SYDVKM. The CDR3 reads CASSRDRDSPLHF. The CDR3 coding sequence is TGTGCCAGCAGCCGGGACAGGGATTCACCCCTCCACTTT. Together with reference TRBV28 and TRBJ1-6, the CDR3 gives the full variable domain: DVKVTQSSRYLVKRTGEKVFLECVQDMDHENMFWYRQDPGLGLRLIYFSYDVKMKEKGDIPEGYSVSREKKERFSLILESASTNQTSMYLCASSRDRDSPLHFGNGTRLTVT.

V is TRBV27 and J is TRBJ1-1; tentatively, D is TRBD1 (5 bases). Trimming took off 2 bases at V and 4 bases at J, with 8 bases between the two ends. The germline V gene has CDR1 MNHEY and CDR2 SMNVEV (reference sequence). The CDR3 length is 13 residues. CDR3 in DNA: TGTGCCAGCAGTTTAATCGGGGGCACTGAAGCTTTCTTT. It translates to CASSLIGGTEAFF.

This chain links TRBV7-2 with TRBJ1-1; D is unclear. The CDR3 loop spans 14 amino acids. Germline CDR1 and CDR2: SGHTA and FQGNSA. The V and J ends lost 3 bases and 6 bases respectively, with 14 bases between them. The CDR3 region is CASSFGGSAAEAFF. The CDR3 bases are TGTGCCAGCAGCTTCGGAGGGTCGGCCGCTGAAGCTTTCTTT. Looking up the rest from reference TRBV7-2 and TRBJ1-1 gives the full variable domain: GAGVSQSPSNKVTEKGKDVELRCDPISGHTALYWYRQSLGQGLEFLIYFQGNSAPDKSGLPSDRFSAERTGGSVSTLTIQRTQQEDSAVYLCASSFGGSAAEAFFGQGTRLTVV.

The CDR3 DNA is TGTGCCACCAGTGATTCAGACACCTATGGCTACACCTTC. Its protein product is CATSDSDTYGYTF. V gene TRBV24-1 combines with J gene TRBJ1-2; unclear D gene. Looked up from germline, CDR1 is KGHDR and CDR2 is SFDVKD. The CDR3 has 13 amino acids. Trimming removed 2 bases from V and 4 bases from J, with 7 bases in between.

The rearrangement joins TRBV11-3 to TRBJ1-6; unclear D gene. Trimming cost V 0 bases and J 11 bases, with 8 bases left between them. The CDR3 has 13 residues. Germline lookup yields CDR1 SGHNT and CDR2 YENEEA. The CDR3 DNA is TGTGCCAGCAGCTTAGAGGAAACTACACCCCTCCACTTT. This gives the protein CASSLEETTPLHF.

V gene TRBV3-1 (or the pseudogene TRBV3-2) combines with J gene TRBJ1-2; TRBD1 might be the D (5 bases). This CDR3 has 13 amino acids. Looked up from germline, CDR1 is LGHDT and CDR2 is YNNKEL (reference sequence). Trimming cost V 1 base and J 2 bases, with 5 bases left between them. The DNA of the CDR3 is TGTGCCAGCAGCCAAGGACAGAACTATGGCTACACCTTC. This codes for CASSQGQNYGYTF.

J is TRBJ1-1 and V is TRBV7-8; 9 positions agree with TRBD1. The CDR3 sequence is 15 residues long. The trim removed 5 bases at V and 1 base at J, leaving 5 bases unmatched. Germline CDR1 SGHVS, CDR2 FQNEAQ. In DNA, the CDR3 is TGTGCCAGCAGCGTTACAGGGGGCGAGAACACTGAAGCTTTCTTT. Amino acids: CASSVTGGENTEAFF.

J is TRBJ1-5 and V is TRBV5-5; 7 bases align to TRBD1. The ends lost 4 bases at V and 4 bases at J; junction bases unmatched: 8. This CDR3 comprises 15 residues. Germline values: CDR1 SGHKS, CDR2 YYEKEE (reference sequence). The CDR3 DNA reads TGTGCCAGCAGCGAGGGGGCACGGGTAAATCAGCCCCAGCATTTT. It codes for CASSEGARVNQPQHF.

The chain has TRBV5-6 and TRBJ2-3; no firm D call. The V gene's germline CDR1 is SGHDT and CDR2 YYEEEE. Trimming left V 4 bases short and J 0 bases short, with 12 bases between. The CDR3 contains 15 residues. The CDR3, as DNA: TGTGCCAGCAGCCTAACAGTTACTAGCACAGATACGCAGTATTTT. This sequence encodes CASSLTVTSTDTQYF.

The chain couples TRBV6-5 to TRBJ1-2, with D maybe TRBD1 (5 bases). The CDR3 covers 15 residues. CDR1 is MNHEY and CDR2 is SVGAGI in the germline V gene. V was shortened by 5 bases and J by 3 bases, with 16 bases between the two germline ends. The chain's CDR3 is CASSPYSGGDYGYTF. The CDR3 nucleotides read TGTGCCAGCAGTCCCTATAGTGGGGGGGACTATGGCTACACCTTC.

The rearrangement uses TRBV19 and TRBJ2-3; 9 bases align to TRBD1. Germline V CDR1 and CDR2: LNHDA, SQIVND (reference sequence). The CDR3 length is 16 residues. With 5 bases clipped from V and 3 bases from J, the junction kept 9 bases outside the gene matches. The CDR3 loop is CASSPGTGLVTDTQYF. The CDR3 region has the DNA TGTGCCAGTAGTCCCGGGACAGGGTTGGTAACAGATACGCAGTATTTT.

The V and J genes are TRBV24-1 and TRBJ1-6; D unresolved. Germline assignment: CDR1 KGHDR and CDR2 SFDVKD. V lost 7 bases to trimming and J lost 0 bases, with 12 bases between them. CDR3 size: 16 residues. CDR3 in amino acids: CATSHRFSSYNSPLHF. CDR3 DNA sequence: TGTGCCACCAGCCACAGATTTAGCTCCTATAATTCACCCCTCCACTTT.

This clone appeared once. The chain couples TRBV20-1 to TRBJ2-1; TRBD1 might be the D (5 bases). Trimming pared 3 bases from V and 6 bases from J, leaving 15 bases between. CDR1 is DFQATT, CDR2 SNEGSKA, per germline (reference sequence). The CDR3 spans 14 residues. DNA for the CDR3: TGCAGTGCTAGTCACCCTCAGGGATTCAATGAGCAGTTCTTC. Translated, it gives CSASHPQGFNEQFF.

The chain employs TRBV19 and TRBJ1-5; 7 bases agree with TRBD1. With 4 bases clipped from V and 7 bases from J, the junction kept 10 bases outside the gene matches. The CDR3 length is 15 residues. The V gene's germline CDR1 is LNHDA and CDR2 SQIVND (reference sequence). The CDR3 DNA is TGTGCCAGTAGTACGTACAGGGGAGGCGGACAGCCCCAGCATTTT. This translates into CASSTYRGGGQPQHF.

The chain couples TRBV6-2 or TRBV6-3 to TRBJ1-2, with a possible D match to TRBD1 (5 bases). CDR3 length: 14 amino acids. CDR1 and CDR2 (germline): MNHEY, SVGEGT. V lost 6 bases, J lost 4 bases, and 15 bases lay in between. CDR3 in DNA: TGTGCCAGCAGCCGATCAGGAGGGGTCTATGGCTACACCTTC. Translating it yields CASSRSGGVYGYTF.

Written as DNA, the CDR3 is TGTGCCAGCAGCGTAGACAACCGGGGGGGACTCCACTTCGGTGGCTACACCTTC. This codes for CASSVDNRGGLHFGGYTF. The rearrangement joins TRBV9 to TRBJ1-2; TRBD1 might be the D (5 bases). CDR3 length: 18 residues. V was trimmed by 0 bases and J by 7 bases, leaving 25 bases between them. Germline assignment: CDR1 SGDLS and CDR2 YYNGEE.

The rearrangement uses TRBV29-1 and TRBJ1-1, with TRBD1 matching 8 bases. Germline-derived CDR1 and CDR2 are SQVTM and ANQGSEA. The CDR3 runs 13 residues. The V gene end was trimmed by 4 bases and the J gene end by 3 bases; junction bases not matched to a gene: 4. The CDR3 is CSVVDRVDTEAFF. The CDR3 nucleotides read TGCAGCGTTGTGGACAGGGTAGACACTGAAGCTTTCTTT.

The rearrangement links TRBV10-2 to TRBJ1-3; 8 bases are shared with TRBD1. V was clipped by 4 bases and J by 6 bases; unmatched bases: 5. The CDR3 extends over 14 amino acids. Per germline, CDR1 WSHSY and CDR2 SAAADI. The CDR3 bases are TGCGCCAGCAGTGCTCAGGGGGCAATAAACACCATATATTTT. This translates into CASSAQGAINTIYF.

V and J are TRBV19 and TRBJ2-2, with 9 bases aligning to TRBD1. This CDR3 has 16 residues. The junction had 9 bases not matched to a gene; V was cut back by 5 bases and J by 5 bases. Germline CDR1 LNHDA, CDR2 SQIVND (reference sequence). The CDR3 is CASSPGTGMRTGELFF. CDR3 nucleotides: TGTGCCAGTAGTCCAGGGACAGGGATGAGGACCGGGGAGCTGTTTTTT.

This clone was recorded only once. This chain connects TRBV10-2 to TRBJ1-2; perhaps TRBD1 as D (5 bases). Germline V gene lookup returns CDR1 WSHSY and CDR2 SAAADI. V was clipped by 10 bases and J by 4 bases, with 16 bases between them. The length of the CDR3 is 13 residues. CDR3 coding DNA: TGCGCCACCTCCCTCTTTGACAGCTATGGCTACACCTTC. Translation gives CATSLFDSYGYTF.

This rearrangement joins TRBV7-2 to TRBJ2-7, with D possibly being TRBD2 (6 bases). Germline-derived CDR1 and CDR2 are SGHTA and FQGNSA. This CDR3 is built from 14 residues. Trimming left V 5 bases short and J 6 bases short, with 17 bases between. The CDR3 nucleotides are TGTGCCAGCAGCAAACCGGGGGTATTGGGCGAGCAGTACTTC. Translated, it gives CASSKPGVLGEQYF.